The 15 T cell receptor beta chains presented below share a single source sample, sequenced in a study of molecular identifiers for immune sequencing clone quantification. A single record per CDR3 protein comes from TCRdb applying MiXCR to the PCR reads. The table records about 510,000 distinct CDR3 sequences, about 21% of them present only once. The sequencing input was naive CD8+ T cells from blood, with Jurkat cell RNA spiked in. As to subset: FACS-sorted CD8+CD4-CCR7+CD45RA+ naive T cells. These receptors were taken from a human donor in good health. Some libraries in this study had Jurkat cell RNA spiked in.

The CDR3 DNA reads as TGTGCCAGCAGCTACGAGGGTATGGAGGGAGGGACTAATCAGCCCCAGCATTTT. The encoded protein is CASSYEGMEGGTNQPQHF. V is TRBV6-2 or TRBV6-3 and J is TRBJ1-5, with D tentatively TRBD1 (5 bases). Trimming cost V 6 bases and J 4 bases, with 25 bases left between them. Germline CDR1 and CDR2: MNHEY and SVGEGT. The length of the CDR3 is 18 residues.

A remark on this clonotype: A read error may account for a junction end that differs from germline. CDR3 bases: TGTGCCAGCCCACCCGACACGGGGGGCGAAGGTGAAAAACTGTTTTTT. Amino acids: CASPPDTGGEGEKLFF. The V gene is TRBV18, the J gene TRBJ1-4; possibly TRBD1 for D (6 bases). Germline V CDR1 and CDR2: KGHSH, LQKENI. CDR3 length: 16 residues.

As for this clonotype: A much larger clone is a single base away; this may be a read error. V is TRBV2 and J is TRBJ2-3; no clear D gene. CDR3 length equals 15 residues. CDR1 is SNHLY and CDR2 is FYNNEI in the germline V gene. Trimming removed 3 bases at V and 4 bases at J, with 14 bases between. The CDR3 DNA is TGTGCCAGCAGTGACGTAGGATCCATCGCAGATACGCAGTATTTT. Encoded protein: CASSDVGSIADTQYF.

This clonotype was counted at least ten times. V is TRBV20-1 and J is TRBJ2-7; D remains unclear. This CDR3 contains 13 residues. Looked up from germline, CDR1 is DFQATT and CDR2 is SNEGSKA (reference sequence). V was clipped by 5 bases and J by 3 bases, with 14 bases between them. In DNA form, the CDR3 reads TGCAGTGCTTTAGGCCGGTCCGGCTACGAGCAGTACTTC. It translates to CSALGRSGYEQYF.

On this clonotype itself: Germline and junction disagree at one end, which may indicate a read error. The chain carries TRBV20-1 and TRBJ2-7, with D tentatively TRBD1 (5 bases). The CDR3 consists of 16 residues. The germline CDR1 and CDR2 sequences are DFQATT and SNEGSKA (reference sequence). CDR3 sequence reads: CSLVDTPTVESYGQYF. The DNA of the CDR3 is TGCAGCCTAGTGGATACCCCGACAGTCGAATCCTACGGGCAGTACTTC.

The rearrangement uses TRBV12-3 or TRBV12-4 and TRBJ2-1; 10 bases align to TRBD2. J lost 7 bases, V lost 4 bases, and 7 bases had no gene match. The CDR3 totals 15 residues. Here the CDR3 reads CASSSSGLALNEQFF. As DNA, the CDR3 is TGTGCCAGCAGTTCGTCGGGACTAGCGCTTAATGAGCAGTTCTTC.

This clonotype has just a few counts. The DNA of the CDR3 is TGCAGTGCTAGAGGCAGCCAAGAGACCCAGTACTTC. It codes for CSARGSQETQYF. J is TRBJ2-5 and V is TRBV20-1, with no clear D. Per germline, CDR1 DFQATT and CDR2 SNEGSKA (reference sequence). V gave up 1 base and J gave up 1 base, with 4 bases separating them. The CDR3 is made up of 12 amino acids.

The J gene is TRBJ2-5, the V gene TRBV5-6; D possibly corresponds to TRBD2 (5 bases). The CDR3 loop spans 17 amino acids. V shed 4 bases and J shed 7 bases, with 26 bases lying between them. Looked up from germline, CDR1 is SGHDT and CDR2 is YYEEEE. CDR3 DNA sequence: TGTGCCAGCAGCCAGACGGGGTTTTCCCGGGATTGGGGGACCCAGTACTTC. Translation gives CASSQTGFSRDWGTQYF.

The chain uses TRBV7-2 and TRBJ2-1; D uncertain. The CDR3 has 13 residues. Between the trimmed V and J ends, which lost 9 bases and 3 bases, there was a span of 12 bases. CDR1 and CDR2 (germline): SGHTA, FQGNSA. CDR3 sequence (DNA): TGTGCCAGTAGACCCCCTGGCTACAATGAGCAGTTCTTC. It encodes CASRPPGYNEQFF.

This clonotype was found many times. The chain uses TRBV4-1 and TRBJ1-6; a weak D match, TRBD1 (5 bases). Per germline, CDR1 MGHRA and CDR2 YSYEKL. V dropped 3 bases and J dropped 0 bases, with 9 bases sitting between them. The CDR3 is 16 residues long. DNA of the CDR3: TGCGCCAGCAGCCAGACAGTAGGCTCCTATAATTCACCCCTCCACTTT. Its translation is CASSQTVGSYNSPLHF.

Regarding this clonotype: A much larger clone is a single base away; this may be a read error. V and J are TRBV5-1 and TRBJ2-7; tentative D call: TRBD1 (6 bases). CDR1 SGHRS and CDR2 YFSETQ come from the germline V gene. The CDR3 has 14 residues. Trimming took off 4 bases at V and 4 bases at J, with 15 bases between the two ends. CDR3 amino acids: CASSPGGTGYEQYF. CDR3 coding DNA: TGCGCCAGCAGCCCAGGAGGTACAGGGTACGAGCAGTACTTC.

Of note for this clonotype: With a much larger clone just one base away, this may be a read error. The rearrangement joins TRBV7-8 to TRBJ2-7, with 8 bases that match TRBD1. The CDR3 is 15 residues long. The germline CDR1 and CDR2 sequences are SGHVS and FQNEAQ. The CDR3, as DNA: TGTGCCTGCAGCCTTACGACAGGGGCGGGCAACGAGCAGTACTTC. Protein sequence: CACSLTTGAGNEQYF.

With respect to this clonotype: A read error is possible here, since a much larger clone lies one base away. V is TRBV12-3 or TRBV12-4 and J is TRBJ2-4; 7 bases agree with TRBD1. This CDR3 region has 14 residues. The DNA for the CDR3 is TGTGCCAGCAGCCTTGGACAGGCTAAAACCATTCAGTACTTC. Encoded protein: CASSLGQAKTIQYF.

In its sample, this clonotype was seen many times. The rearrangement links TRBV5-4 to TRBJ2-7; TRBD1 might be the D (5 bases). Per germline, CDR1 SGHNT and CDR2 YYREEE (reference sequence). V dropped 4 bases and J dropped 3 bases, with 8 bases sitting between them. The CDR3 covers 12 residues. The CDR3 DNA sequence: TGTGCCAGCAGCGACAGTTTCTACGAGCAGTACTTC. Its translation: CASSDSFYEQYF.

V is TRBV5-1 and J is TRBJ2-3; TRBD1 is a possible D gene (5 bases). The germline gives CDR1 SGHRS, CDR2 YFSETQ. V shed 0 bases and J shed 3 bases, with 17 bases lying between them. The CDR3 consists of 17 residues. The CDR3: CASSLGPRTWATDTQYF. DNA of the CDR3: TGCGCCAGCAGCTTGGGGCCCCGGACATGGGCTACAGATACGCAGTATTTT.